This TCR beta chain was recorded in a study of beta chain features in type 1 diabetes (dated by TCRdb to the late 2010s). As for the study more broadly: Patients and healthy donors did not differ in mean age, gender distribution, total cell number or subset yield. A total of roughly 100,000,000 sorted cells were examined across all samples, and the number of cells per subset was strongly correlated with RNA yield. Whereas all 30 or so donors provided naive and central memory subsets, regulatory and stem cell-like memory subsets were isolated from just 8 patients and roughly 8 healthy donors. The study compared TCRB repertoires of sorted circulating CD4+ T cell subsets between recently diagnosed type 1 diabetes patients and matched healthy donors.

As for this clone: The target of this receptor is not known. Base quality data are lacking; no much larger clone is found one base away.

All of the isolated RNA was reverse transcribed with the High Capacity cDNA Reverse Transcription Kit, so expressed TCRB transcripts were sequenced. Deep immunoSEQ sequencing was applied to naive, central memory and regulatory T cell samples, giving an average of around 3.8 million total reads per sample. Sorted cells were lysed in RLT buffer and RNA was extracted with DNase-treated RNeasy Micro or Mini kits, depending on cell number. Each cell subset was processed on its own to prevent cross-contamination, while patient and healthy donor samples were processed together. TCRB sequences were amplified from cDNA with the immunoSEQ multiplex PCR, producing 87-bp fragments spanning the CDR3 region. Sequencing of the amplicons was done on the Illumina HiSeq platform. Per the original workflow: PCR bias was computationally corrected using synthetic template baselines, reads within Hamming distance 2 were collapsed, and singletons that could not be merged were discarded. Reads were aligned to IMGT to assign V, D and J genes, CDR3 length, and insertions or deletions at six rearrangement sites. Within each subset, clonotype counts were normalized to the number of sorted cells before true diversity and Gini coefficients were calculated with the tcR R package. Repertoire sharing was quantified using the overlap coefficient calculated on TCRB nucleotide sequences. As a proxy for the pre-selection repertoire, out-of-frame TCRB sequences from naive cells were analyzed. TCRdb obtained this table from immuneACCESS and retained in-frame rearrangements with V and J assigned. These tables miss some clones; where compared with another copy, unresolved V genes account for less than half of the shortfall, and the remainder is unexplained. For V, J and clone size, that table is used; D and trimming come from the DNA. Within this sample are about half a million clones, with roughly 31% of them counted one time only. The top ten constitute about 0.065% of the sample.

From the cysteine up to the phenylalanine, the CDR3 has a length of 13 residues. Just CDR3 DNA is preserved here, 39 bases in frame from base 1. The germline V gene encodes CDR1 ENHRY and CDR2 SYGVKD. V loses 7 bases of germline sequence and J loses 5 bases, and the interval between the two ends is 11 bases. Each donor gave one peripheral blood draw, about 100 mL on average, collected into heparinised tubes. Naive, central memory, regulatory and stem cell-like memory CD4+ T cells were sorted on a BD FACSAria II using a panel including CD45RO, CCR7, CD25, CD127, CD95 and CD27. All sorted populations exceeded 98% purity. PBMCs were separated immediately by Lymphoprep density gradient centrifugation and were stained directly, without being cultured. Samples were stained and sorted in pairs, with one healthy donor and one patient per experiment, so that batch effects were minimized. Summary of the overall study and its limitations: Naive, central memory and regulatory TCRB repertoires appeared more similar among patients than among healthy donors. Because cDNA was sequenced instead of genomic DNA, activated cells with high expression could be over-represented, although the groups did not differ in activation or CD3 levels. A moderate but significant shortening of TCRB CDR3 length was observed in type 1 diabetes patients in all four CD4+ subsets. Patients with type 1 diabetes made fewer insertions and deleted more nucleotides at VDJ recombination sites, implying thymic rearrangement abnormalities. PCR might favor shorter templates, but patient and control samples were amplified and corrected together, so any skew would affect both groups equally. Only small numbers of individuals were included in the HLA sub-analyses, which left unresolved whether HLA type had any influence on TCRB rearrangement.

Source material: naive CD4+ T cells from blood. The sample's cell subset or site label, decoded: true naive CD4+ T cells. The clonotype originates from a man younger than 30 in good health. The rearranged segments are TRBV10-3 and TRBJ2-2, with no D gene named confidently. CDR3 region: CAINPLATGELFF. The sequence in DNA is TGTGCCATCAATCCACTCGCGACCGGGGAGCTGTTTTTT.